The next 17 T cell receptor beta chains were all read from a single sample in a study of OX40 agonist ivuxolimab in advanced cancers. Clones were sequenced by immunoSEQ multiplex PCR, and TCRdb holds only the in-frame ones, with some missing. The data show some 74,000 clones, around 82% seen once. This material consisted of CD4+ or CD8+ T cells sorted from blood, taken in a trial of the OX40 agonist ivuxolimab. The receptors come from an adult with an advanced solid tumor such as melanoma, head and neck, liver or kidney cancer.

As DNA, the CDR3 is TGTGCCAGCAGCCCAAGACAGCTACGGAACACTGAAGCTTTCTTT. This sequence encodes CASSPRQLRNTEAFF. This chain uses TRBV2 with TRBJ1-1; TRBD1 might be the D (5 bases). Germline assignment: CDR1 SNHLY and CDR2 FYNNEI. The CDR3 contains 15 residues. V was clipped by 6 bases and J by 1 base, with 15 bases between them.

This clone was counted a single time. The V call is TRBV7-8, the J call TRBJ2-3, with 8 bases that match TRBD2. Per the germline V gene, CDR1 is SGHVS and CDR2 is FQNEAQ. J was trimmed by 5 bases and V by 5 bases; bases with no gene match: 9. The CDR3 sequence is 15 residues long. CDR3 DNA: TGTGCCAGCAGCCGGAGCGGGGGCGTGGGAGATACGCAGTATTTT. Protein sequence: CASSRSGGVGDTQYF.

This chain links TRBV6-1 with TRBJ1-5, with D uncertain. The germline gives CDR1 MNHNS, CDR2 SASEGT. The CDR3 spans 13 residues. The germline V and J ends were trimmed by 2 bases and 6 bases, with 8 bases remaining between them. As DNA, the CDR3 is TGTGCCAGCAGTGAAATAAGAGGTCAGCCCCAGCATTTT. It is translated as CASSEIRGQPQHF.

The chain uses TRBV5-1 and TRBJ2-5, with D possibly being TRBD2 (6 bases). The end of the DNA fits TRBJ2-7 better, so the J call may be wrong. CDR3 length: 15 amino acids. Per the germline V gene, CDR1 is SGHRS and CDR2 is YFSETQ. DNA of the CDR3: TGCGCCAGCAGCTTGGACGCGGCGGGACCCTACGAGCAGTACTTC. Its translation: CASSLDAAGPYEQYF.

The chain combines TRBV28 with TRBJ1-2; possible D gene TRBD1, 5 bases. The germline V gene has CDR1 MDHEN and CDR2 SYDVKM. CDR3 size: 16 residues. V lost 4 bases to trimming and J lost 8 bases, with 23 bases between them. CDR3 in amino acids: CASSWPGDGRGSGYTF. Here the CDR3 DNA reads TGTGCCAGCAGTTGGCCTGGAGATGGGAGGGGAAGCGGCTACACCTTC.

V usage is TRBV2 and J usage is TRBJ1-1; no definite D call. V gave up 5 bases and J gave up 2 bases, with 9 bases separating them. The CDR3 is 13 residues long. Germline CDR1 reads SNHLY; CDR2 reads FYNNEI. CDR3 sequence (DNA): TGTGCCAGCAGTCAGGATAAAAACACTGAAGCTTTCTTT. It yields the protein CASSQDKNTEAFF.

For the CDR3, the DNA is TGTGCCAGCACCTATGGACAGGGACCTGGAAACACCATATATTTT. Its translation: CASTYGQGPGNTIYF. V gene TRBV9 combines with J gene TRBJ1-3, with 8 bases identical to TRBD1. Germline CDR1 and CDR2: SGDLS and YYNGEE. Unmatched junction bases numbered 7, after V lost 6 bases and J lost 2 bases. This CDR3 has 15 amino acids.

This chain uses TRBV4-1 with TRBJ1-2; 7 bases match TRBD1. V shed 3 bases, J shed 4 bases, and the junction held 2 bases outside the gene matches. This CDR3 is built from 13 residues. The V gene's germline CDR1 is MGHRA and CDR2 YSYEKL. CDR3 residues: CASSQRTGYGYTF. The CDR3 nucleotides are TGCGCCAGCAGCCAGAGGACAGGCTATGGCTACACCTTC.

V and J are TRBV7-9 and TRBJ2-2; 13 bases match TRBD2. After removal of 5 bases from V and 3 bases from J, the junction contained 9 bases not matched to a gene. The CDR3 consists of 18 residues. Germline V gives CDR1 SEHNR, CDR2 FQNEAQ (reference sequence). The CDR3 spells CASSPRGLAGVHTGELFF. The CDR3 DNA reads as TGTGCCAGCAGCCCTAGAGGACTAGCGGGGGTTCACACCGGGGAGCTGTTTTTT.

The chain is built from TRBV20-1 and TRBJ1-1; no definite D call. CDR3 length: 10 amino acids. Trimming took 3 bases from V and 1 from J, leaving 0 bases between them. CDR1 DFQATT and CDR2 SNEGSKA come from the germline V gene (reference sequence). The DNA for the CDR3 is TGCAGTGCTAGGAACACTGAAGCTTTCTTT. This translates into CSARNTEAFF.

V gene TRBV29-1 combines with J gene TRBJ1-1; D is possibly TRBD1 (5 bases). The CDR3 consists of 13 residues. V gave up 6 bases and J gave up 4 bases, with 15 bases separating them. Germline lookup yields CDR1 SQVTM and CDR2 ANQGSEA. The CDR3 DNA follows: TGCAGCGTCCCCACGGGGGGGGGCACTGAAGCTTTCTTT. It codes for CSVPTGGGTEAFF.

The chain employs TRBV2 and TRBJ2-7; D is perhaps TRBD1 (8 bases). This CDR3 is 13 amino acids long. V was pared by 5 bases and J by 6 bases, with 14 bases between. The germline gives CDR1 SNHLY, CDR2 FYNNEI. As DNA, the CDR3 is TGTGCCAGCAGTCCGACAGGGGAGGGCGAGCAGTACTTC. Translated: CASSPTGEGEQYF.

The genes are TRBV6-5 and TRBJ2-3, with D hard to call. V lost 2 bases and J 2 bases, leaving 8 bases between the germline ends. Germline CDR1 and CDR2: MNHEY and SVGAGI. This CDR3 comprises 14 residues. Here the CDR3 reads CASSYALSTDTQYF. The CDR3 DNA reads TGTGCCAGCAGTTACGCCCTTTCCACAGATACGCAGTATTTT.

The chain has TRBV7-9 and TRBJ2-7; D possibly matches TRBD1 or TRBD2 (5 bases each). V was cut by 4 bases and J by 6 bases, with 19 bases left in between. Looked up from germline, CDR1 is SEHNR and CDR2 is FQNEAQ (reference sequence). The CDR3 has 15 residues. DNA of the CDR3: TGTGCCAGCAGCTCAGAACAGGTGGGGACCGCCGAGCAGTACTTC. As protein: CASSSEQVGTAEQYF. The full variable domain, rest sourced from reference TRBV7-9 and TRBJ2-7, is DTGVSQNPRHKITKRGQNVTFRCDPISEHNRLYWYRQTLGQGPEFLTYFQNEAQLEKSRLLSDRFSAERPKGSFSTLEIQRTEQGDSAMYLCASSSEQVGTAEQYFGPGTRLTVT.

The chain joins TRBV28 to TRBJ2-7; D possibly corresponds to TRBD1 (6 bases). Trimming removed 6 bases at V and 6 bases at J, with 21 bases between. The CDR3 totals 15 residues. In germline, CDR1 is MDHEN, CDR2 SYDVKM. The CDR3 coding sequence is TGTGCCAGCAGAACTGGACAGTGGGAAGCTGGCGAGCAGTACTTC. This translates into CASRTGQWEAGEQYF.

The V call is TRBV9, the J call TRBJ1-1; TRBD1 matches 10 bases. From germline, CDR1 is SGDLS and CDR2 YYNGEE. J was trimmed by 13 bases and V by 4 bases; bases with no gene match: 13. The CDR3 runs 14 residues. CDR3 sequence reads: CASSPTTGGLGDFF. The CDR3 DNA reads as TGTGCCAGCAGCCCGACGACAGGGGGCTTGGGCGATTTCTTT.

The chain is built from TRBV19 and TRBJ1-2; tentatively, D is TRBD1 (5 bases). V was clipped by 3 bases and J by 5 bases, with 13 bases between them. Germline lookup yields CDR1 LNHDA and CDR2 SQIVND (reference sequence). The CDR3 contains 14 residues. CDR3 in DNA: TGTGCCAGTAGTATTGTCCTCGGGACTTATGGCTACACCTTC. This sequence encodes CASSIVLGTYGYTF.